These 17 T cell receptor beta chains were sequenced from one sample in a study of beta chain features in type 1 diabetes. Study-wide findings and caveats: Shorter TCRB CDR3s, moderately but significantly so, marked every one of the four CD4+ subsets in Type 1 diabetes patients.

Antigens of these TCRs are unknown. Sequenced material consisted of expressed TCRB transcripts (all of the isolated RNA was reverse transcribed). Sequencing was performed with immunoSEQ multiplex PCR; in TCRdb, only in-frame clones are kept and a portion is missing. Of tens of thousands of clones detected, about 60% appear once; the ten largest clones hold over 0.25%. The sequenced material came from stem cell memory CD4+ T cells from blood. Receptors were obtained from a woman in her twenties or thirties with type 1 diabetes.

The chain joins TRBV2 to TRBJ1-5, with D possibly matching TRBD1 (6 bases). V was shortened by 4 bases and J by 6 bases, with 7 bases between the two germline ends. The CDR3 has 12 amino acids. Per the germline V gene, CDR1 is SNHLY and CDR2 is FYNNEI. CDR3 residues: CASSVQGQPQHF. CDR3 in DNA: TGTGCCAGCAGTGTACAGGGTCAGCCCCAGCATTTT.

This chain uses TRBV30 with TRBJ2-1, with 9 bases lining up with TRBD2. Germline values: CDR1 GTSNPN, CDR2 SVGIG (reference sequence). J gave up 5 bases and V 2 bases, and 7 bases lay outside the gene matches. CDR3 size: 15 residues. The CDR3 here is CAWSFRLAVNNEQFF. CDR3 nucleotide sequence: TGTGCCTGGAGTTTCCGACTAGCGGTGAACAATGAGCAGTTCTTC.

The sample holds a few counts of this clone. The V gene is TRBV18, the J gene TRBJ2-5; 7 positions match TRBD1. CDR1 is KGHSH and CDR2 is LQKENI in the germline V gene. The CDR3 sequence is 14 residues long. Germline trimming cut 6 bases from V and 4 bases from J; bases unmatched to any gene: 8. The DNA of the CDR3 is TGTGCCAGCTCCCCTCAGGACAGGCGAGAGACCCAGTACTTC. Amino acid sequence: CASSPQDRRETQYF.

This chain links TRBV11-2 with TRBJ2-4; D perhaps matches TRBD1 (5 bases). The CDR3 is made up of 17 amino acids. The V end lost 4 bases, the J end lost 1 base, and 17 bases lay between the germline ends. Germline-derived CDR1 and CDR2 are SGHAT and FQNNGV. The CDR3 DNA reads TGTGCCAGCAGCTCAATTCAGGGAAGAAGGGCCAAAAACATTCAGTACTTC. It is translated as CASSSIQGRRAKNIQYF.

The chain carries TRBV30 and TRBJ1-5; perhaps TRBD1 as D (5 bases). The CDR3 has 14 amino acids. The V and J ends lost 2 bases and 3 bases respectively, with 11 bases between them. Per the germline V gene, CDR1 is GTSNPN and CDR2 is SVGIG (reference sequence). The DNA for the CDR3 is TGTGCCTGGAGTAAAGACAGCTACAATCAGCCCCAGCATTTT. Protein: CAWSKDSYNQPQHF.

The chain links TRBV30 to TRBJ2-3; a possible D gene is TRBD2 (6 bases). The V gene lost 5 bases and the J gene lost 4 bases, with 10 bases spanning the gap. The CDR3 consists of 12 residues. Germline loops: CDR1 GTSNPN, CDR2 SVGIG (reference sequence). CDR3 amino acids: CAWVGSSDTQYF. The CDR3 DNA reads TGTGCCTGGGTCGGGAGTTCAGATACGCAGTATTTT.

This clone has a handful of counts. The rearrangement links TRBV19 to TRBJ1-1, with a possible D match to TRBD1 (6 bases). Germline V gene lookup returns CDR1 LNHDA and CDR2 SQIVND (reference sequence). V lost 7 bases and J 0 bases, leaving 12 bases between the germline ends. The CDR3 is 14 amino acids. The CDR3 region has the DNA TGTGCCAGTAATTCGGACAGAATGAACACTGAAGCTTTCTTT. Its protein product is CASNSDRMNTEAFF. The full variable domain, its missing parts supplied by reference TRBV19 and TRBJ1-1, is DGGITQSPKYLFRKEGQNVTLSCEQNLNHDAMYWYRQDPGQGLRLIYYSQIVNDFQKGDIAEGYSVSREKKESFPLTVTSAQKNPTAFYLCASNSDRMNTEAFFGQGTRLTVV.

CDR3 nucleotides: TGTGCCAGCAAAAACACAGTCCAAGAGACCCAGTACTTC. It translates to CASKNTVQETQYF. V and J are TRBV2 and TRBJ2-5; no clear D gene. Per the germline V gene, CDR1 is SNHLY and CDR2 is FYNNEI. The CDR3 loop spans 13 amino acids. Trimming removed 7 bases at V and 1 base at J, with 10 bases between. Variable domain in full (rest from reference TRBV2 and TRBJ2-5): EPEVTQTPSHQVTQMGQEVILRCVPISNHLYFYWYRQILGQKVEFLVSFYNNEISEKSEIFDDQFSVERPDGSNFTLKIRSTKLEDSAMYFCASKNTVQETQYFGPGTRLLVL.

Concerning this clone: An end of the junction does not agree with germline; a read error may underlie this. The V and J genes are TRBV6-6 and TRBJ2-7, with TRBD1 identical over 8 bases. The CDR3 contains 12 residues. Germline V gene lookup returns CDR1 MNHNY and CDR2 SVGAGI (reference sequence). The CDR3 region has the DNA TGTGCCAGCAGTAGGACCTGGGACAGGCCAAACTTC. Translated: CASSRTWDRPNF.

The V and J genes are TRBV28 and TRBJ2-2; 7 bases agree with TRBD1. The ends lost 7 bases at V and 4 bases at J; junction bases unmatched: 3. This CDR3 is built from 13 residues. The germline CDR1 and CDR2 sequences are MDHEN and SYDVKM. CDR3 loop: CASITGVTGELFF. CDR3 sequence (DNA): TGTGCCAGCATCACAGGGGTCACCGGGGAGCTGTTTTTT.

The V call is TRBV19, the J call TRBJ2-7; 9 nucleotides agree with TRBD1. Trimming at V came to 7 bases and at J to 6 bases, leaving 4 bases not matched to a gene. The CDR3 extends over 12 amino acids. CDR1 is LNHDA and CDR2 is SQIVND in the germline V gene (reference sequence). The CDR3, as DNA: TGTGCCAGTATGGACAGGGGAGGCGAGCAGTACTTC. It encodes CASMDRGGEQYF.

This chain uses TRBV28 with TRBJ2-7; TRBD2 agrees at 13 bases. The CDR3 is 15 amino acids. The V segment lost 5 bases and the J segment 2 bases; nucleotides outside the gene matches: 3. CDR1 is MDHEN, CDR2 SYDVKM, per germline. CDR3 in amino acids: CASSGGLAGAYEQYF. CDR3 nucleotides: TGTGCCAGCAGTGGAGGACTAGCGGGAGCCTACGAGCAGTACTTC.

This clone was recorded a few times. The V and J genes are TRBV4-1 and TRBJ2-5, with D possibly matching TRBD2 (6 bases). The V end lost 4 bases, the J end lost 2 bases, and 23 bases lay between the germline ends. The germline gives CDR1 MGHRA, CDR2 YSYEKL. The CDR3 sequence is 18 residues long. This CDR3 reads CASSLYSLPGSKQETQYF. The CDR3 nucleotides read TGCGCCAGCAGCCTCTACTCCCTCCCCGGGAGTAAACAAGAGACCCAGTACTTC.

The genes are TRBV30 and TRBJ1-1; maybe TRBD1 (5 bases). The CDR3 runs 14 residues. V was cut by 0 bases and J by 8 bases, with 16 bases left in between. The V gene's germline CDR1 is GTSNPN and CDR2 SVGIG (reference sequence). CDR3 sequence reads: CAWSVGVQVGEAFF. DNA for the CDR3: TGTGCCTGGAGTGTAGGGGTCCAGGTGGGAGAAGCTTTCTTT.

About this clone: The same CDR3 can be traced to other DNA sequences in this sample. The chain uses TRBV5-1 and TRBJ2-1; TRBD2 matches at 12 bases. This CDR3 spans 15 amino acids. The germline CDR1 and CDR2 sequences are SGHRS and YFSETQ. The J segment lost 7 bases and the V segment lost 1 base, leaving 3 bases of the junction unmatched. Here the CDR3 DNA reads TGCGCCAGCAGCTTGCTAGCGGGAGGGGGAAATGAGCAGTTCTTC. It encodes CASSLLAGGGNEQFF.

This clone was detected a few times. The chain links TRBV28 to TRBJ2-4; D remains ambiguous. Per germline, CDR1 MDHEN and CDR2 SYDVKM. The length of the CDR3 is 14 residues. The V end lost 3 bases, the J end lost 2 bases, and 8 bases lay between the germline ends. Written as DNA, the CDR3 is TGTGCCAGCAGTTTTCAGATGACCAAAAACATTCAGTACTTC. It codes for CASSFQMTKNIQYF.

The chain recombines TRBV15 with TRBJ2-1; 7 bases align to TRBD1. There are 16 residues in the CDR3. V dropped 0 bases and J dropped 6; count of bases not matched to a gene: 8. Germline V gives CDR1 LNHNV, CDR2 YYDKDF (reference sequence). The CDR3 DNA reads as TGTGCCACCAGCAGAGATTTGGGGGCAGGGGGCAATGAGCAGTTCTTC. Amino acid sequence: CATSRDLGAGGNEQFF.